Sequencing of this T cell receptor beta chain was carried out in a study of glioma-infiltrating T cells after dendritic cell vaccination. Overall study results and limits: Higher pretreatment TIL content predicted longer progression-free time and survival.

Trimming left V 4 bases short and J 9 bases short, with 13 bases between. Germline V lookup: CDR1 LGHNA, CDR2 YNFKEQ. CDR3 length: 13 amino acids. The PCR used 60 V beta and 13 J beta primers. Generated by immunoSEQ multiplex PCR, the TCRdb table keeps only in-frame clones and is missing some. The table has approximately 48,000 clones, about nine tenths seen once. As to time point: after dendritic cell vaccination, including at tumor progression/relapse. PBMC were collected before vaccination, two weeks after the third vaccination, and at progression. As for this clone: Its antigen is still unknown.

This receptor was identified in a human donor with glioblastoma. V usage is TRBV4-2 and J usage is TRBJ2-1; D possibly corresponds to TRBD2 (6 bases). Material: blood, obtained after dendritic cell vaccination. The CDR3 nucleotides are TGTGCCAGCAGCCCTCACCGGGAGTTTGAGCAGTTCTTC. Its protein is CASSPHREFEQFF.